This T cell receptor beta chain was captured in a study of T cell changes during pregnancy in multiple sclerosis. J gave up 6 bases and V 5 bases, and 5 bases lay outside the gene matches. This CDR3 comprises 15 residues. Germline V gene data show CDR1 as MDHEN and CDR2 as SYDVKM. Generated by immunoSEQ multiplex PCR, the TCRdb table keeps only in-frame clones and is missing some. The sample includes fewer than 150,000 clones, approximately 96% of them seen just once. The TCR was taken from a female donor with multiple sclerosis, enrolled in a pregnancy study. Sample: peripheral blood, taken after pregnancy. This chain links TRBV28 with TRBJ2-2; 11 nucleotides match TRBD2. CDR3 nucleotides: TGTGCCAGCAGTCTCGGGACTAGCGGCTCCGGGGAGCTGTTTTTT. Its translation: CASSLGTSGSGELFF.